This passage covers 16 T cell receptor beta chains from one sample sequenced in a study of cytotoxic CD8 clonotypes in ibrutinib-treated CLL. Sequenced by immunoSEQ multiplex PCR; TCRdb stores in-frame clones only, minus some. The table shows around 97,000 clones, with around 73% occurring only once. Source: PBMCs, taken after 12 months of ibrutinib treatment. Source of these receptors: a human donor with chronic lymphocytic leukemia.

The chain uses TRBV9 and TRBJ2-1; TRBD2 matches 7 bases. The germline CDR1 and CDR2 sequences are SGDLS and YYNGEE. The CDR3 spans 17 residues. Losses at the gene ends were 4 bases for V and 3 bases for J; bases not matched to a gene: 13. The CDR3 is CASSSRGGTRDYNEQFF. For the CDR3, the DNA is TGTGCCAGCAGCTCTCGGGGAGGGACTCGGGACTACAATGAGCAGTTCTTC.

Here the CDR3 DNA reads TGCGCCAGCAGCTCCGGGACAGGGACTGAGGAGACCCAGTACTTC. Protein product: CASSSGTGTEETQYF. The chain employs TRBV5-1 and TRBJ2-5; 9 bases are a match to TRBD1. V lost 3 bases and J lost 5; bases outside the gene matches: 8. This CDR3 comprises 15 residues. Germline V gives CDR1 SGHRS, CDR2 YFSETQ.

This chain joins TRBV11-2 and TRBJ2-7; 15 bases agree with TRBD2. The CDR3 is 17 amino acids. The V gene end was trimmed by 0 bases and the J gene end by 3 bases; junction bases not matched to a gene: 3. From germline, CDR1 is SGHAT and CDR2 FQNNGV. CDR3 in amino acids: CASSLDRTSGGVYEQYF. DNA of the CDR3: TGTGCCAGCAGCTTAGATAGGACTAGCGGGGGGGTCTACGAGCAGTACTTC.

This clone came up a few times. The chain employs TRBV19 and TRBJ1-1, with unresolved D. The V gene lost 3 bases and the J gene lost 0 bases, with 11 bases spanning the gap. This CDR3 comprises 15 residues. Per germline, CDR1 LNHDA and CDR2 SQIVND (reference sequence). CDR3 in DNA: TGTGCCAGTAGTATTAGTCGGCTCCTGAACACTGAAGCTTTCTTT. Its protein is CASSISRLLNTEAFF.

In this sample, this clone turned up once. CDR3 amino acids: CASSLTGEGEAFF. The CDR3 DNA sequence: TGTGCCAGCAGCTTAACTGGGGAGGGTGAAGCTTTCTTT. The chain employs TRBV7-3 and TRBJ1-1; D gene unclear. Trimming removed 0 bases at V and 7 bases at J, with 9 bases between. Germline V gives CDR1 SGHTA, CDR2 FQGTGA. The CDR3 is made up of 13 amino acids.

This chain links TRBV7-9 with TRBJ2-2; a possible D gene is TRBD1 (5 bases). CDR1 SEHNR and CDR2 FQNEAQ come from the germline V gene (reference sequence). The CDR3 is 14 residues long. V lost 6 bases and J lost 4, with 12 bases in between. CDR3: CASSPDSSTGELFF. The CDR3 coding sequence is TGTGCCAGCAGTCCAGACAGCTCCACCGGGGAGCTGTTTTTT. The full variable domain, completed using reference TRBV7-9 and TRBJ2-2, is DTGVSQNPRHKITKRGQNVTFRCDPISEHNRLYWYRQTLGQGPEFLTYFQNEAQLEKSRLLSDRFSAERPKGSFSTLEIQRTEQGDSAMYLCASSPDSSTGELFFGEGSRLTVL.

This clone came up once. The CDR3 protein is CASSVATSGDIQYF. CDR3 sequence (DNA): TGTGCCAGCAGCGTAGCTACTAGCGGGGACATTCAGTACTTC. V and J are TRBV9 and TRBJ2-4, with TRBD2 matching over 10 bases. CDR1 and CDR2 from the germline V gene are SGDLS and YYNGEE. The CDR3 has 14 residues. Trimming cost V 0 bases and J 8 bases; bases outside gene matches: 2.

The chain links TRBV19 to TRBJ1-5; 9 nucleotides line up with TRBD1. Germline V gene data show CDR1 as LNHDA and CDR2 as SQIVND (reference sequence). The CDR3 consists of 15 residues. Unmatched junction bases numbered 7, after V lost 3 bases and J lost 7 bases. The CDR3: CASSMAGQGRQPQHF. The CDR3 DNA reads as TGTGCCAGTAGTATGGCTGGACAGGGGAGGCAGCCCCAGCATTTT.

V and J are TRBV10-3 and TRBJ2-3; 12 bases match TRBD2. Per germline, CDR1 ENHRY and CDR2 SYGVKD. The length of the CDR3 is 22 residues. V trimming: 2 bases; J trimming: 0 bases; junction bases outside the gene matches: 18. The CDR3 DNA is TGTGCCATCAGTGAGGTGGGGGCTTCTACTAGCGGGAGGCTACTAAGCACAGATACGCAGTATTTT. Translation gives CAISEVGASTSGRLLSTDTQYF.

The V call is TRBV28, the J call TRBJ1-3, with a weak D call TRBD1 (6 bases). The CDR3 contains 17 residues. Trimming shortened V by 5 bases and J by 0 bases, and 17 bases separated the two germline ends. Germline CDR1 reads MDHEN; CDR2 reads SYDVKM. The CDR3 DNA sequence: TGTGCCAGCAGTCCCCCCGTCACAGGGCCCTCTGGAAACACCATATATTTT. It translates to CASSPPVTGPSGNTIYF.

The J gene is TRBJ2-3, the V gene TRBV7-3; 13 bases fit TRBD2. This CDR3 is 16 amino acids long. Germline CDR1 and CDR2: SGHTA and FQGTGA. V shed 5 bases and J 6 bases; nucleotides not matched to a gene: 8. Here the CDR3 reads CASSRTGLAGEDTQYF. CDR3 nucleotide sequence: TGTGCCAGCAGCCGGACAGGACTAGCGGGGGAGGATACGCAGTATTTT.

This rearrangement joins TRBV7-2 to TRBJ2-7; D possibly corresponds to TRBD1 (5 bases). This CDR3 comprises 13 residues. The V and J ends lost 5 bases and 2 bases respectively, with 10 bases between them. Looked up from germline, CDR1 is SGHTA and CDR2 is FQGNSA. CDR3: CASSIQVTYEQYF. The CDR3 bases are TGTGCCAGCAGCATACAGGTAACCTACGAGCAGTACTTC.

The rearrangement links TRBV18 to TRBJ2-4, with 11 nucleotides matching TRBD1. Germline V gives CDR1 KGHSH, CDR2 LQKENI. Trimming took 3 bases from V and 15 from J; bases not matched to a gene: 13. CDR3 length equals 15 residues. CDR3 in amino acids: CASSPRGQGEVLRYF. CDR3 DNA sequence: TGTGCCAGCTCACCCCGGGGACAGGGGGAAGTCCTCCGGTACTTC. Looking up the rest from reference TRBV18 and TRBJ2-4 gives the full variable domain: NAGVMQNPRHLVRRRGQEARLRCSPMKGHSHVYWYRQLPEEGLKFMVYLQKENIIDESGMPKERFSAEFPKEGPSILRIQQVVRGDSAAYFCASSPRGQGEVLRYFGAGTRLSVL.

This clone showed up many times. The CDR3: CASSADRGCQPQHF. CDR3 nucleotides: TGTGCCAGCAGCGCGGACAGGGGCTGTCAGCCCCAGCATTTT. The chain is built from TRBV11-2 and TRBJ1-5; TRBD1 matches 9 bases. From germline, CDR1 is SGHAT and CDR2 FQNNGV. V trimming: 5 bases; J trimming: 6 bases; junction bases outside the gene matches: 5. The CDR3 totals 14 residues.

V is TRBV5-1 and J is TRBJ1-5, with TRBD1 as a possible D gene (5 bases). Germline V lookup: CDR1 SGHRS, CDR2 YFSETQ. The CDR3 runs 14 residues. Trimming removed 4 bases from V and 2 bases from J, with 10 bases in between. CDR3 DNA sequence: TGCGCCAGCAGCCTTAGAGGGGGCAATCAGCCCCAGCATTTT. This codes for CASSLRGGNQPQHF.

This clone was detected only a few times. The J gene is TRBJ1-1, the V gene TRBV15; maybe TRBD1 (6 bases). The V end was cut by 5 bases, the J end by 1 base, with 14 bases between. Looked up from germline, CDR1 is LNHNV and CDR2 is YYDKDF (reference sequence). This CDR3 comprises 15 residues. The CDR3 reads CATSRHTGRNTEAFF. For the CDR3, the DNA is TGTGCCACCAGCCGTCACACAGGGAGGAACACTGAAGCTTTCTTT. Using reference TRBV15 and TRBJ1-1 for the parts outside the CDR3, the full variable domain is DAMVIQNPRYQVTQFGKPVTLSCSQTLNHNVMYWYQQKSSQAPKLLFHYYDKDFNNEADTPDNFQSRRPNTSFCFLDIRSPGLGDTAMYLCATSRHTGRNTEAFFGQGTRLTVV.